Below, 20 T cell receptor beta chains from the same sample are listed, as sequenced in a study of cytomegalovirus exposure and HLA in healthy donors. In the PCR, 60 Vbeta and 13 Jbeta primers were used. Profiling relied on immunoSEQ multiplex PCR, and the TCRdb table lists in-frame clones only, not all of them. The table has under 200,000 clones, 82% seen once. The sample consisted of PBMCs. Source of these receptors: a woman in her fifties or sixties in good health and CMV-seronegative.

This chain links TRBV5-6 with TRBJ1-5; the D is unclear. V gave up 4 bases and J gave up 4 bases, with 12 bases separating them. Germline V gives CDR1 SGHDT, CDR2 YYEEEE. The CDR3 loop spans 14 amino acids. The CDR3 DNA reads TGTGCCAGCAGCGACGCCACGGGAAATCAGCCCCAGCATTTT. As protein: CASSDATGNQPQHF.

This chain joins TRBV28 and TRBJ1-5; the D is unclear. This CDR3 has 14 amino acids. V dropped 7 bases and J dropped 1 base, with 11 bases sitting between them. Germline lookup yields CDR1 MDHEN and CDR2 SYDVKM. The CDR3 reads CASNSAGSNQPQHF. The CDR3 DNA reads TGTGCCAGCAATTCTGCGGGAAGCAATCAGCCCCAGCATTTT.

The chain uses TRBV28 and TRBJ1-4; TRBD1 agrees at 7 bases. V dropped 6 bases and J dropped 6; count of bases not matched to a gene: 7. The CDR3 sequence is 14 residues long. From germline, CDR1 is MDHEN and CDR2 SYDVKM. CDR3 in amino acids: CASSMGQNDEKLFF. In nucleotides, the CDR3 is TGTGCCAGCAGCATGGGACAGAACGATGAAAAACTGTTTTTT.

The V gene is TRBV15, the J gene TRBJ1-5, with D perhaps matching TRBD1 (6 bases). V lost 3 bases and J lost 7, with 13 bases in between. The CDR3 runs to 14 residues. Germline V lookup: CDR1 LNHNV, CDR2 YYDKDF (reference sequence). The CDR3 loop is CATSSPGGGQPQHF. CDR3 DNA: TGTGCCACCAGCAGCCCGGGGGGCGGACAGCCCCAGCATTTT.

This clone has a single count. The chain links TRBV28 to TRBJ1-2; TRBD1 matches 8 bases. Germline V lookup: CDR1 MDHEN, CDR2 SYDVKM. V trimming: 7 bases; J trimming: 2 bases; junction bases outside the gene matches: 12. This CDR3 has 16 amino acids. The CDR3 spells CASTHEYRGGNYGYTF. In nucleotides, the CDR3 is TGTGCCAGCACCCATGAGTACAGGGGGGGGAACTATGGCTACACCTTC.

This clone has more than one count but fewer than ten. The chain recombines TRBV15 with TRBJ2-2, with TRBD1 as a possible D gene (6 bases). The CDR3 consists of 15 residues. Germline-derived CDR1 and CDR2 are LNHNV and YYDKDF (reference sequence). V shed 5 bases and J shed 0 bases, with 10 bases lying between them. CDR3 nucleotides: TGTGCCACCAGCCCGGGACACGCGAACACCGGGGAGCTGTTTTTT. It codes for CATSPGHANTGELFF. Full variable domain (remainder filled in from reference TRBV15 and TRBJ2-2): DAMVIQNPRYQVTQFGKPVTLSCSQTLNHNVMYWYQQKSSQAPKLLFHYYDKDFNNEADTPDNFQSRRPNTSFCFLDIRSPGLGDTAMYLCATSPGHANTGELFFGEGSRLTVL.

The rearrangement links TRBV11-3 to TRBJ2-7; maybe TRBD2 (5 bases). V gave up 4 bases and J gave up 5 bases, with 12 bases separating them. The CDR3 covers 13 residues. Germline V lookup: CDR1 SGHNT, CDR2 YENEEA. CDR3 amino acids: CASSSGLGDEQYF. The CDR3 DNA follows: TGTGCCAGCAGCTCCGGACTCGGTGACGAGCAGTACTTC.

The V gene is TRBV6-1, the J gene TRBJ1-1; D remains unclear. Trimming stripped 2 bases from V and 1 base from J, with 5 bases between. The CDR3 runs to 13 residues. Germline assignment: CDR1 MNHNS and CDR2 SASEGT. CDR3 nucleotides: TGTGCCAGCAGTGAACAGTGGAACACTGAAGCTTTCTTT. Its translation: CASSEQWNTEAFF.

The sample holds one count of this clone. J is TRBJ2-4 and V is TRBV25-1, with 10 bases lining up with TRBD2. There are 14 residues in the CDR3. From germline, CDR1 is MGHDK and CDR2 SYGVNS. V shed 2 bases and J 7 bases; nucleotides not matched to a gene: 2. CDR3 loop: CASSELAGVNIQYF. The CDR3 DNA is TGTGCCAGCAGTGAACTAGCGGGAGTGAACATTCAGTACTTC.

CDR3 nucleotide sequence: TGTGCCAGCAGCTCATACAGGGGTAGGGAAAAACTGTTTTTT. Its translation: CASSSYRGREKLFF. The V and J genes are TRBV7-9 and TRBJ1-4; 7 bases fit TRBD1. This CDR3 contains 14 residues. Per germline, CDR1 SEHNR and CDR2 FQNEAQ (reference sequence). J was trimmed by 8 bases and V by 4 bases; bases with no gene match: 7.

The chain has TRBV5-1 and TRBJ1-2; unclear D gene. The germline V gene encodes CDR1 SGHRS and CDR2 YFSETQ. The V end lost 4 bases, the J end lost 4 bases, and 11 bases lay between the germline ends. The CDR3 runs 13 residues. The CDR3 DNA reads TGCGCCAGCAGCCAATCCTCCGGCTATGGCTACACCTTC. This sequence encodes CASSQSSGYGYTF.

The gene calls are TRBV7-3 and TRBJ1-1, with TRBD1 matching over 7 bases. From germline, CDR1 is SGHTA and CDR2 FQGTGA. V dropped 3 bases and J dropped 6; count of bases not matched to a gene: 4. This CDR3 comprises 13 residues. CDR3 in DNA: TGTGCCAGCAGCTTCCAGGGGGGTGCTGAAGCTTTCTTT. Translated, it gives CASSFQGGAEAFF. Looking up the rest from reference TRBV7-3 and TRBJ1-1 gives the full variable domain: GAGVSQTPSNKVTEKGKYVELRCDPISGHTALYWYRQSLGQGPEFLIYFQGTGAADDSGLPNDRFFAVRPEGSVSTLKIQRTERGDSAVYLCASSFQGGAEAFFGQGTRLTVV.

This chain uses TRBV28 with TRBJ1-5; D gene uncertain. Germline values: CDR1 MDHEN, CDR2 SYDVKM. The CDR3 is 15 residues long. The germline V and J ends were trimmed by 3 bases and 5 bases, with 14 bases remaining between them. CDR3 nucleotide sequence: TGTGCCAGCAGTTTCACCCGGTACTTATATCAGCCCCAGCATTTT. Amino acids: CASSFTRYLYQPQHF.

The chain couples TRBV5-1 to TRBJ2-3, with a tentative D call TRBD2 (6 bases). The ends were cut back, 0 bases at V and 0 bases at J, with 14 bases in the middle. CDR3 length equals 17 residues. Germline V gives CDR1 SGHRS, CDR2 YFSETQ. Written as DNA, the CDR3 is TGCGCCAGCAGCTTGGAGGGAGGACGGACTAGCACAGATACGCAGTATTTT. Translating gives CASSLEGGRTSTDTQYF.

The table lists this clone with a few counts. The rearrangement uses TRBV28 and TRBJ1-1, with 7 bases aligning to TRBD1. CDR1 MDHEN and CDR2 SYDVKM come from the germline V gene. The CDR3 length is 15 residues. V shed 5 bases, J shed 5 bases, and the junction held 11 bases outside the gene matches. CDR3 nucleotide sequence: TGTGCCAGCAGTAACCCCAGGGGGAAGGGGACTGAAGCTTTCTTT. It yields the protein CASSNPRGKGTEAFF.

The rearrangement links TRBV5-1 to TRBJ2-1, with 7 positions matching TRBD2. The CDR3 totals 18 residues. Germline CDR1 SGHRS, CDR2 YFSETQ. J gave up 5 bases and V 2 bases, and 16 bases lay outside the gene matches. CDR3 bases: TGCGCCAGCAGCTTACTAGCGACCCAATCAACGAGAAACAATGAGCAGTTCTTC. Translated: CASSLLATQSTRNNEQFF.

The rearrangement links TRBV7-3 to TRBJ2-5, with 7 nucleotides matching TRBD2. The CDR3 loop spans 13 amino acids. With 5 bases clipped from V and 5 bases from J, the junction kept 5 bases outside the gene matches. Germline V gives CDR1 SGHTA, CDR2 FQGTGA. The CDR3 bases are TGTGCCAGCAGCCGAGGGGAGGGGGAGACCCAGTACTTC. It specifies CASSRGEGETQYF.

In DNA form, the CDR3 reads TGTGCCAGCAGACCCGGACAGGAGGCGAACACCGGGGAGCTGTTTTTT. Its protein is CASRPGQEANTGELFF. V usage is TRBV2 and J usage is TRBJ2-2; 7 bases align to TRBD1. CDR3 length: 16 residues. Germline V gene sequence: CDR1 SNHLY, CDR2 FYNNEI. The V gene end was trimmed by 6 bases and the J gene end by 0 bases; junction bases not matched to a gene: 7.

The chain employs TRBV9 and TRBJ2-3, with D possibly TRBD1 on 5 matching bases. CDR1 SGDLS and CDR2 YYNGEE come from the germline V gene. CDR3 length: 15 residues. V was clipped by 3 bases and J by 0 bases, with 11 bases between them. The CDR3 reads CASSGGQGSTDTQYF. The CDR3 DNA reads TGTGCCAGCAGCGGAGGACAAGGTAGCACAGATACGCAGTATTTT.

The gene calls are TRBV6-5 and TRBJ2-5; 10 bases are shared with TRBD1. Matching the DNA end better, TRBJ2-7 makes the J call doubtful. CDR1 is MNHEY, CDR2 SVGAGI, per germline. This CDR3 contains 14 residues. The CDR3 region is CASSFDRGRDEQYF. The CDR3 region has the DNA TGTGCCAGCTCGTTCGACAGGGGGCGAGACGAGCAGTACTTC.